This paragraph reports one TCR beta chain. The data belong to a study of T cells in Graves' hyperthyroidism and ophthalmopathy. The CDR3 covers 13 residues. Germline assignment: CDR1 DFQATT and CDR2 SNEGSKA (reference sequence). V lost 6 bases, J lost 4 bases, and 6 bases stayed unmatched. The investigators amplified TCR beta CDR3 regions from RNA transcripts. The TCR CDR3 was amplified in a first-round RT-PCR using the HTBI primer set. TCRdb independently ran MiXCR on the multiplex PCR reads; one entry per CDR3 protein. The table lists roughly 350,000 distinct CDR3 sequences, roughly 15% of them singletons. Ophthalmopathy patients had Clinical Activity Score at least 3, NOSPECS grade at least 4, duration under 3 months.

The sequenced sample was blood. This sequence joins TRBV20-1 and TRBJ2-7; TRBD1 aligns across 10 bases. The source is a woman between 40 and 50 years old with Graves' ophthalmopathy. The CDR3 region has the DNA TGCAGTGCAGAGACAGGGGGCTCTTACGAGCAGTACTTC. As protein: CSAETGGSYEQYF.